The sequence of this TCR beta chain was determined in a study of beta chain features in type 1 diabetes. Whole-study context: Examined across all samples were just under 110,000,000 sorted cells.

Every bit of the isolated RNA underwent reverse transcription, so sequencing read expressed TCRB transcripts. TCRdb's copy holds only in-frame clones and misses some; the assay was immunoSEQ multiplex PCR. The sample holds 200,000 to 300,000 clones, about 11% seen once. CDR3 size: 12 residues. CDR1 and CDR2 (germline): SGHTA, FQGNSA. With 5 bases clipped from V and 4 bases from J, the junction kept 1 base outside the gene matches. This clone has only a few counts. The antigen is undetermined. Using CD45RO/CCR7/CD25/CD127/CD95/CD27, CD4+ naive, central memory, regulatory and stem cell-like memory cells were sorted. General study findings and limits: In all four CD4+ subsets, TCRB CDR3 length was significantly, moderately reduced in type 1 diabetes.

This TCR was recovered from a man between 25 and 39 years old with type 1 diabetes. V is TRBV7-2 and J is TRBJ1-2, with 7 bases that match TRBD1. The specimen sequenced was naive CD4+ T cells from blood. The CDR3 DNA reads TGTGCCAGCAGCCGGACAGGCTATGGCTACACCTTC. The encoded protein is CASSRTGYGYTF.